This T cell receptor (beta chain) was captured in a study of blood T cell repertoires in COVID-19. The protocol was immunoSEQ multiplex PCR, while the TCRdb copy is restricted to in-frame clones and leaves out a portion. This sample carries some 160,000 clones, more than 80% of them seen once, and the ten largest clones take 2.5% to 3.5%. The TCR originated in an older woman with active COVID-19. Input material: peripheral blood.

The CDR3 loop reads CASSLSTSGVYEQYF. CDR3 sequence (DNA): TGTGCCAGCAGTTTATCGACTAGCGGAGTATACGAGCAGTACTTC. V is TRBV27 and J is TRBJ2-7; 9 bases align to TRBD2. V lost 0 bases, J lost 4 bases, and 4 bases stayed unmatched. This CDR3 spans 15 amino acids. The V gene's germline CDR1 is MNHEY and CDR2 SMNVEV (reference sequence).